These 14 T cell receptor beta chains came from one sample sequenced in a study of shared clonotypes between healthy human individuals. Assay: immunoSEQ multiplex PCR; the TCRdb copy retains only in-frame clones and omits some. Here the sample spans 2 million to 2.5 million clones, approximately 90% being singletons. Sequencing was performed on naive CD4+ T cells from PBMCs. Subset: CD45RA+ positively selected. These TCRs come from a man aged 18 to 30 in good health. Some clones in this sample may be carry-over from other donors' samples.

CDR3 region: CATSTDPRLAQNTDTQYF. Here the CDR3 DNA reads TGTGCCACCAGCACCGACCCTAGACTAGCGCAAAACACAGATACGCAGTATTTT. V gene TRBV15 combines with J gene TRBJ2-3, with 8 bases matching TRBD2. The V gene's germline CDR1 is LNHNV and CDR2 YYDKDF (reference sequence). The length of the CDR3 is 18 residues. V was pared by 4 bases and J by 2 bases, with 14 bases of the junction left unmatched.

This chain uses TRBV5-5 with TRBJ1-5; perhaps TRBD1 as D (6 bases). CDR3 length: 14 residues. Trimming removed 1 base from V and 4 bases from J, with 9 bases in between. The germline gives CDR1 SGHKS, CDR2 YYEKEE (reference sequence). CDR3 residues: CASSLSQGNQPQHF. The CDR3 region has the DNA TGTGCCAGCAGCTTGTCGCAGGGGAATCAGCCCCAGCATTTT.

The chain has TRBV5-4 and TRBJ2-5; TRBD1 is a possible D gene (6 bases). Germline CDR1 SGHNT, CDR2 YYREEE (reference sequence). V lost 4 bases to trimming and J lost 5 bases, with 21 bases between them. The CDR3 has 16 amino acids. The CDR3 spells CASSVSQGRVAETQYF. In DNA form, the CDR3 reads TGTGCCAGCAGCGTCTCACAGGGAAGGGTGGCGGAGACCCAGTACTTC.

The chain has TRBV4-1 and TRBJ2-5; 12 bases are shared with TRBD2. CDR1 and CDR2 (germline): MGHRA, YSYEKL. This CDR3 contains 16 residues. The trim removed 4 bases at V and 2 bases at J, leaving 5 bases unmatched. CDR3 protein: CASSLQTSGGQETQYF. DNA for the CDR3: TGCGCCAGCAGCCTGCAGACTAGCGGGGGACAAGAGACCCAGTACTTC.

The chain couples TRBV28 to TRBJ1-1; no firm D call. Germline V gene sequence: CDR1 MDHEN, CDR2 SYDVKM. CDR3 length: 12 amino acids. CDR3 region: CVAEGSVTEAFF. DNA for the CDR3: TGTGTTGCAGAGGGAAGTGTGACTGAAGCTTTCTTT.

The chain combines TRBV6-6 with TRBJ1-1; D is undetermined. Trimming cost V 2 bases and J 4 bases, with 17 bases left between them. Germline CDR1 MNHNY, CDR2 SVGAGI (reference sequence). The CDR3 is 16 residues long. The CDR3 sequence is CASSYLRTDTSTEAFF. DNA of the CDR3: TGTGCCAGCAGTTACCTCCGAACCGACACCTCCACTGAAGCTTTCTTT.

The V gene is TRBV7-9, the J gene TRBJ2-1; D may match TRBD1 or TRBD2 (6 bases each). The V gene lost 1 base and the J gene lost 7 bases, with 14 bases spanning the gap. This CDR3 is built from 15 residues. CDR1 and CDR2 (germline): SEHNR, FQNEAQ (reference sequence). This chain's CDR3 is CASSLGRGQWNEQFF. The CDR3, as DNA: TGTGCCAGCAGCTTAGGTCGGGGGCAGTGGAATGAGCAGTTCTTC.

This clone was seen once. The rearrangement uses TRBV5-1 and TRBJ2-7, with TRBD2 identical over 13 bases. The CDR3 contains 15 residues. Germline trimming cut 4 bases from V and 3 bases from J; bases unmatched to any gene: 4. The germline V gene has CDR1 SGHRS and CDR2 YFSETQ. CDR3 sequence (DNA): TGCGCCAGCAGCAGACTAGCGGGAGGTGTCTACGAGCAGTACTTC. It is translated as CASSRLAGGVYEQYF.

For the CDR3, the DNA is TGTGCCAGCAGCCGGCCTCTAGCGGGAGAGTCAGATACGCAGTATTTT. Amino acids: CASSRPLAGESDTQYF. The V gene is TRBV4-2, the J gene TRBJ2-3; 10 nucleotides agree with TRBD2. The CDR3 contains 16 residues. V trimming: 4 bases; J trimming: 4 bases; junction bases outside the gene matches: 8. Germline loops: CDR1 LGHNA, CDR2 YNFKEQ.

The chain combines TRBV5-1 with TRBJ2-7; 9 bases are a match to TRBD1. The CDR3 runs 15 residues. V lost 0 bases to trimming and J lost 4 bases; unmatched junction nucleotides: 5. From germline, CDR1 is SGHRS and CDR2 YFSETQ. The CDR3 coding sequence is TGCGCCAGCAGCTTGGCGGGGGACAGGGAGTACGAGCAGTACTTC. Protein: CASSLAGDREYEQYF.

V and J are TRBV27 and TRBJ2-7; possibly TRBD2 for D (6 bases). This CDR3 contains 15 residues. Trimming took off 7 bases at V and 1 base at J, with 17 bases between the two ends. Germline V gene lookup returns CDR1 MNHEY and CDR2 SMNVEV (reference sequence). In nucleotides, the CDR3 is TGTGCCAGCAAAGTCACCAACGGGGGATCCTACGAGCAGTACTTC. Translating gives CASKVTNGGSYEQYF.

About this clone itself: The sample carries other DNA sequences with the same CDR3. The genes are TRBV9 and TRBJ2-7; TRBD1 agrees at 10 bases. Germline CDR1 is SGDLS and CDR2 is YYNGEE. The CDR3 sequence is 15 residues long. V shed 2 bases and J 2 bases; nucleotides not matched to a gene: 4. The CDR3 spells CASSVGTGVPYEQYF. The CDR3 nucleotides read TGTGCCAGCAGCGTGGGGACAGGGGTTCCCTACGAGCAGTACTTC. The whole variable domain, filled in from reference TRBV9 and TRBJ2-7, reads DSGVTQTPKHLITATGQRVTLRCSPRSGDLSVYWYQQSLDQGLQFLIQYYNGEERAKGNILERFSAQQFPDLHSELNLSSLELGDSALYFCASSVGTGVPYEQYFGPGTRLTVT.

The V call is TRBV4-2, the J call TRBJ2-3; 8 bases fit TRBD2. Trimming removed 0 bases from V and 0 bases from J; junction bases left unmatched: 8. This CDR3 contains 18 residues. Looked up from germline, CDR1 is LGHNA and CDR2 is YNFKEQ. CDR3 sequence reads: CASSQEPLLAASTDTQYF. The CDR3 nucleotides read TGTGCCAGCAGCCAAGAACCCCTACTAGCGGCAAGCACAGATACGCAGTATTTT.

The chain couples TRBV30 to TRBJ1-1; 7 bases align to TRBD1. CDR3 length equals 13 residues. Germline values: CDR1 GTSNPN, CDR2 SVGIG (reference sequence). The J segment lost 3 bases and the V segment lost 5 bases, leaving 6 bases of the junction unmatched. CDR3 in amino acids: CAWGGQRDTEAFF. For the CDR3, the DNA is TGTGCCTGGGGGGGACAGAGGGACACTGAAGCTTTCTTT.